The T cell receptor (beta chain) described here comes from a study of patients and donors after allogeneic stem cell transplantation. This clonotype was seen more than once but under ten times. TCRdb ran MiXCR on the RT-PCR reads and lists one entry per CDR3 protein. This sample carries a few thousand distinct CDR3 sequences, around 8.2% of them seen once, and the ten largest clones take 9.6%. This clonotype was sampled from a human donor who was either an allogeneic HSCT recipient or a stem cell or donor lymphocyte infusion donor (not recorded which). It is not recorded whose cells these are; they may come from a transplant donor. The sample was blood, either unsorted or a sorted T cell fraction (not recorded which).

Written as DNA, the CDR3 is TGTGCCAGCAGCTTAAACAGCGGGATTGGAACAGATACGCAGTATTTT. Residues: CASSLNSGIGTDTQYF. V gene TRBV7-3 combines with J gene TRBJ2-3; 7 positions match TRBD2. V lost 1 base, J lost 3 bases, and 7 bases stayed unmatched. The CDR3 covers 16 residues. Germline V CDR1 and CDR2: SGHTA, FQGTGA.